This T cell receptor beta chain appears in the sequencing data of a study of blood T cells in healthy people across ages. Findings and caveats of the study: The study lacked donor CMV status, which possibly confounded expanded clonotype changes.

Through a sample-barcoded 5' primer and a J-beta primer mix, a second PCR was run for 7 to 11 cycles. MiXCR, run by TCRdb on the 5' RACE reads, gives a single entry per CDR3 protein. The sample lists about 640,000 distinct CDR3 sequences, under 65% occurring once. Germline V CDR1 and CDR2: SGHRS, YFSETQ. The CDR3 spans 13 residues. Trimming stripped 6 bases from V and 3 bases from J, with 7 bases between. With respect to this clonotype: Its antigen is still unknown.

The rearrangement joins TRBV5-1 to TRBJ1-6; no firm D call. The TCR sequence derives from a man in his fifties or sixties in good health. Sequenced sample: blood. The CDR3 spells CASTADYNSPLHF. The CDR3, as DNA: TGCGCCAGCACCGCAGACTATAATTCACCCCTCCACTTT.